This record covers a single T cell receptor (beta chain). The data originate from a study of cytomegalovirus exposure and HLA in healthy donors. PCR was performed using 60 Vbeta and 13 Jbeta primers. The protocol was immunoSEQ multiplex PCR, while the TCRdb copy is restricted to in-frame clones and leaves out a portion. The sample includes fewer than 250,000 clones, approximately 70% of them seen just once. This CDR3 comprises 17 residues. V shed 2 bases, J shed 5 bases, and the junction held 9 bases outside the gene matches. Germline V gives CDR1 MNHNS, CDR2 SASEGT. Sequencing used PBMCs. This TCR derives from a woman in her twenties or thirties in good health and CMV-seropositive. The chain employs TRBV6-1 and TRBJ2-1, with 10 bases identical to TRBD2. CDR3 protein: CASSELAGVRIHNEQFF. The CDR3 nucleotides are TGTGCCAGCAGTGAACTAGCGGGAGTAAGGATCCACAATGAGCAGTTCTTC.